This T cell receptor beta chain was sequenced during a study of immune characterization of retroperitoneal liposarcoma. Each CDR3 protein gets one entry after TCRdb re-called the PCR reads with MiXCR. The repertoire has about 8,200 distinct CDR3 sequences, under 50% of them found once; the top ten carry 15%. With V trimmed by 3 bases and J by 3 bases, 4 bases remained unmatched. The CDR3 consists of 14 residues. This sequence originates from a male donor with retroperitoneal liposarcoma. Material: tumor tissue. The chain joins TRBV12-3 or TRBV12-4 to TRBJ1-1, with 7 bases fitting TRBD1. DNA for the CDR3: TGTGCCAGCAGTTTGAGAGGGGGCTACACTGAAGCTTTCTTT. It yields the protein CASSLRGGYTEAFF.